What follows are 22 T cell receptor beta chains derived from one specimen sequenced in a study of blood T cell repertoires in COVID-19. Data came from immunoSEQ multiplex PCR; TCRdb stores just in-frame clones and leaves some out. This sample has under 80,000 clones, with under 85% found just once. The sample was peripheral blood. Receptors originate from a man aged 60 to 75 with COVID-19, enrolled during active disease.

The chain links TRBV7-3 to TRBJ2-6; 12 bases are shared with TRBD1. The CDR3 contains 18 residues. The V segment lost 1 base and the J segment 2 bases; nucleotides outside the gene matches: 3. The V gene's germline CDR1 is SGHTA and CDR2 FQGTGA. This CDR3 is CASSLKGQGATGANVLTF. CDR3 in DNA: TGTGCCAGCAGCTTAAAGGGACAGGGGGCAACTGGGGCCAACGTCCTGACTTTC.

The CDR3, as DNA: TGTGCCAGCAGCTTAGAGTCCTTTTCACCCCTCCACTTT. Its protein is CASSLESFSPLHF. V is TRBV11-2 and J is TRBJ1-6; D gene ambiguous. This CDR3 has 13 amino acids. CDR1 SGHAT and CDR2 FQNNGV come from the germline V gene. Trimming cost V 0 bases and J 9 bases, with 6 bases left between them.

This clone has a handful of counts. The V gene is TRBV5-1, the J gene TRBJ1-1; the match to TRBD1 covers 7 bases. The CDR3 consists of 14 residues. Trimming took 5 bases from V and 0 from J; bases not matched to a gene: 4. Germline lookup yields CDR1 SGHRS and CDR2 YFSETQ. CDR3 bases: TGCGCCAGCAGGGAGGGGGCCTTGAACACTGAAGCTTTCTTT. It yields the protein CASREGALNTEAFF.

The chain joins TRBV24-1 to TRBJ1-5; D is possibly TRBD1 (6 bases). The germline V and J ends were trimmed by 3 bases and 9 bases, with 14 bases remaining between them. The CDR3 has 14 amino acids. The germline gives CDR1 KGHDR, CDR2 SFDVKD. The CDR3: CATSDPQGSGPQHF. For the CDR3, the DNA is TGTGCCACCAGTGATCCCCAGGGGTCGGGGCCCCAGCATTTT.

In regard to this clone: The junction does not match germline at one end; this may be a read error. The gene calls are TRBV10-1 and TRBJ2-7; 8 nucleotides match TRBD2. Looked up from germline, CDR1 is WNHNN and CDR2 is SYGVQD (reference sequence). CDR3 size: 15 residues. Here the CDR3 reads CASSEGGGTSDEQYF. CDR3 sequence (DNA): TGCGCCAGCAGTGAGGGCGGGGGGACCTCCGACGAGCAGTACTTC.

The V gene is TRBV5-1, the J gene TRBJ2-1; 8 bases agree with TRBD2. Germline V gene sequence: CDR1 SGHRS, CDR2 YFSETQ. V lost 0 bases, J lost 4 bases, and 6 bases stayed unmatched. The CDR3 extends over 16 amino acids. DNA for the CDR3: TGCGCCAGCAGCTTGGCCCGGCGGGGGGCTTACAATGAGCAGTTCTTC. Amino acids: CASSLARRGAYNEQFF.

This clone has a count of ten or more. The chain has TRBV3-1 (or the pseudogene TRBV3-2) and TRBJ1-1; 7 nucleotides agree with TRBD1. J was trimmed by 9 bases and V by 6 bases; bases with no gene match: 13. This CDR3 is built from 14 residues. Germline lookup yields CDR1 LGHDT and CDR2 YNNKEL (reference sequence). CDR3 in DNA: TGTGCCAGCAGAATCTCTACAGGGGATGCTAAAGCTTTCTTT. The encoded protein is CASRISTGDAKAFF.

This rearrangement joins TRBV6-5 to TRBJ1-5; possible D gene TRBD1, 5 bases. Per germline, CDR1 MNHEY and CDR2 SVGAGI. This CDR3 has 15 amino acids. Between the trimmed V and J ends, which lost 7 bases and 0 bases, there was a span of 13 bases. CDR3 region: CASTRTPYSNQPQHF. The CDR3 bases are TGTGCCAGCACTCGGACACCCTATAGCAATCAGCCCCAGCATTTT.

The CDR3 spells CASGSGPTDTQYF. CDR3 nucleotide sequence: TGTGCCAGCGGTAGCGGCCCCACAGATACGCAGTATTTT. The chain couples TRBV7-6 to TRBJ2-3; weak D call: TRBD2 (6 bases). V was clipped by 8 bases and J by 2 bases, with 11 bases between them. Germline V gene lookup returns CDR1 SGHVS and CDR2 FNYEAQ. The CDR3 contains 13 residues.

The chain links TRBV6-5 to TRBJ2-7; 8 bases agree with TRBD1. The CDR3 extends over 15 amino acids. Germline V lookup: CDR1 MNHEY, CDR2 SVGAGI. The V and J ends lost 2 bases and 3 bases, in that order; junction bases with no gene match: 6. The CDR3 DNA is TGTGCCAGCAGTTACGGGGGGACAGGCGGCTACGAGCAGTACTTC. Translating gives CASSYGGTGGYEQYF.

This CDR3 reads CASSLIFRAFAIHRETQYF. Here the CDR3 DNA reads TGTGCCAGCAGCTTGATTTTCAGGGCCTTTGCAATTCACCGAGAGACCCAGTACTTC. This rearrangement joins TRBV5-6 to TRBJ2-5, with a tentative D call TRBD1 (5 bases). The V and J ends lost 1 base and 4 bases respectively, with 26 bases between them. CDR3 size: 19 residues. Germline CDR1 is SGHDT and CDR2 is YYEEEE. The full variable domain, rest sourced from reference TRBV5-6 and TRBJ2-5, is DAGVTQSPTHLIKTRGQQVTLRCSPKSGHDTVSWYQQALGQGPQFIFQYYEEEERQRGNFPDRFSGHQFPNYSSELNVNALLLGDSALYLCASSLIFRAFAIHRETQYFGPGTRLLVL.

In this sample, this clone turned up a few times. The chain has TRBV7-3 and TRBJ1-6; TRBD1 agrees at 7 bases. J gave up 7 bases and V 1 base, and 7 bases lay outside the gene matches. The germline V gene has CDR1 SGHTA and CDR2 FQGTGA. CDR3 length equals 16 residues. The CDR3 coding sequence is TGTGCCAGCAGCTTAATGGGACAGTTGGGGAATTCACCCCTCCACTTT. It translates to CASSLMGQLGNSPLHF.

The chain employs TRBV10-2 and TRBJ2-5; D is ambiguous. The germline CDR1 and CDR2 sequences are WSHSY and SAAADI. The germline V and J ends were trimmed by 8 bases and 5 bases, with 9 bases remaining between them. The CDR3 totals 11 residues. CDR3 DNA sequence: TGCGCCAGCGGCTCTGGTGAGACCCAGTACTTC. This encodes CASGSGETQYF.

The chain couples TRBV30 to TRBJ2-1; D perhaps matches TRBD1 (5 bases). V gave up 4 bases and J gave up 5 bases, with 15 bases separating them. Germline V CDR1 and CDR2: GTSNPN, SVGIG (reference sequence). The CDR3 is 14 amino acids. CDR3 DNA: TGTGCCTGGAAATCCCCCGCCAGGGACAATGAGCAGTTCTTC. It translates to CAWKSPARDNEQFF.

The chain joins TRBV2 to TRBJ1-5, with TRBD1 matching over 7 bases. V dropped 6 bases and J dropped 0; count of bases not matched to a gene: 2. CDR1 and CDR2 (germline): SNHLY, FYNNEI. This CDR3 is built from 14 residues. CDR3: CASSRDSSNQPQHF. The CDR3 coding sequence is TGTGCCAGCAGCAGGGACAGTAGCAATCAGCCCCAGCATTTT.

The chain uses TRBV19 and TRBJ1-4; TRBD1 might be the D (6 bases). Trimming pared 4 bases from V and 1 base from J, leaving 7 bases between. Germline CDR1 reads LNHDA; CDR2 reads SQIVND (reference sequence). The CDR3 has 14 amino acids. The CDR3 bases are TGTGCCAGTAGTAGGACAGTAACTAATGAAAAACTGTTTTTT. It specifies CASSRTVTNEKLFF.

The rearrangement joins TRBV30 to TRBJ1-1; the D gene is possibly TRBD1 (5 bases). V lost 3 bases, J lost 1 base, and 15 bases lay in between. This CDR3 region has 15 residues. The germline gives CDR1 GTSNPN, CDR2 SVGIG (reference sequence). CDR3 sequence: CAWRIKGLTNTEAFF. The CDR3 bases are TGTGCCTGGAGAATTAAGGGGCTTACGAACACTGAAGCTTTCTTT.

This chain links TRBV7-3 with TRBJ2-1, with a possible D match to TRBD2 (6 bases). The CDR3 contains 14 residues. CDR1 is SGHTA and CDR2 is FQGTGA in the germline V gene. Trimming shortened V by 4 bases and J by 5 bases, and 12 bases separated the two germline ends. The chain's CDR3 is CASSSGLRDNEQFF. Here the CDR3 DNA reads TGTGCCAGCAGCTCGGGACTCCGGGACAATGAGCAGTTCTTC.

This clone occurred many times. V gene TRBV11-3 combines with J gene TRBJ2-5, with D tentatively TRBD2 (6 bases). V was trimmed by 8 bases and J by 0 bases, leaving 13 bases between them. CDR1 SGHNT and CDR2 YENEEA come from the germline V gene. This CDR3 is 14 amino acids long. CDR3 residues: CASGGTRDQETQYF. The DNA for the CDR3 is TGTGCCAGCGGAGGGACCCGGGACCAAGAGACCCAGTACTTC.

The chain combines TRBV30 with TRBJ1-5; no clear D gene. Germline loops: CDR1 GTSNPN, CDR2 SVGIG (reference sequence). CDR3 length equals 12 residues. V lost 0 bases and J lost 6, with 6 bases in between. The CDR3 loop reads CAWSVRGQPQHF. The CDR3 DNA reads as TGTGCCTGGAGTGTCAGAGGTCAGCCCCAGCATTTT.

The chain uses TRBV14 and TRBJ2-7, with D possibly TRBD1 on 6 matching bases. Germline values: CDR1 SGHDN, CDR2 FVKESK. V gave up 4 bases and J gave up 3 bases, with 10 bases separating them. The CDR3 runs 13 residues. The CDR3 bases are TGTGCCAGCAGCCGTCAGGGACACTACGAGCAGTACTTC. Residues: CASSRQGHYEQYF.

The chain couples TRBV11-2 to TRBJ2-3; tentatively, D is TRBD1 (5 bases). Germline V lookup: CDR1 SGHAT, CDR2 FQNNGV. Trimming removed 6 bases at V and 1 base at J, with 14 bases between. The CDR3 spans 15 residues. The CDR3 coding sequence is TGTGCCAGCAGAAAAATTAGGGGTGGCACAGATACGCAGTATTTT. Translating gives CASRKIRGGTDTQYF. The variable domain in full, completed from reference TRBV11-2 and TRBJ2-3, reads EAGVAQSPRYKIIEKRQSVAFWCNPISGHATLYWYQQILGQGPKLLIQFQNNGVVDDSQLPKDRFSAERLKGVDSTLKIQPAKLEDSAVYLCASRKIRGGTDTQYFGPGTRLTVL.